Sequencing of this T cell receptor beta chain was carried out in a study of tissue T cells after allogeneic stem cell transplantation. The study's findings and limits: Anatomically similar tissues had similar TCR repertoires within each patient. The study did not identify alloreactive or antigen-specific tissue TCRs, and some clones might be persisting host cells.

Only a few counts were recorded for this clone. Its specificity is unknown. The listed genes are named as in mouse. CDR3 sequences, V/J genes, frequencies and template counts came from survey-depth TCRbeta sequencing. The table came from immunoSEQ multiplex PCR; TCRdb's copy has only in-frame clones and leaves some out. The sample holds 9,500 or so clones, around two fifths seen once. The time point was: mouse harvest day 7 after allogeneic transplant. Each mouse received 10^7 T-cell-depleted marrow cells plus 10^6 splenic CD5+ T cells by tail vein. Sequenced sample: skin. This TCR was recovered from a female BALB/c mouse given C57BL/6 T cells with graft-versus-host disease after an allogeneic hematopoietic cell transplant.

CDR3 loop: CSSSHRVSGNTLYF. Partial CDR3 DNA: TGCTCCAGCAGTCACAGGGTTTCTGGAAATACGCTCTAT. The chain carries TRBV23 and TRBJ1-3; whether TRBD1, the table's D call, matches the DNA was not checked. The read gets to within 1 residue of the CDR3 end, and the germline J gene fills in the rest. The CDR3 has 14 amino acids. Looked up from germline, CDR1 is KGHTA and CDR2 is FQNQQP.